The clone carrying this T cell receptor beta chain was picked up one time. Its antigen is undetermined. The data belong to a study of shared clonotypes between healthy human individuals. General study findings and limits: Around 5.3% of naive CD4 clonotypes were shared across a few donors. The generation probabilities recorded for non-shared clonotypes fell below those of clonotypes shared by all four donors.

Assay used: immunoSEQ multiplex PCR; TCRdb lists only in-frame clones, some missing. Among 2 million to 2.5 million clones listed, about 94% were seen once. Terminally differentiated effector memory CD45RA+ cells were left out of the naive CD8 fraction, which was CD45RO-negative and positively selected for CCR7. The sequence was obtained from a man in his late teens or twenties in good health. The specimen was naive CD8+ T cells sorted from blood.

The chain's CDR3 is CASSSQGAPTYEQYF. CDR3 DNA sequence: TGTGCCAGCAGCTCTCAGGGGGCGCCTACCTACGAGCAGTACTTC. This rearrangement joins TRBV9 to TRBJ2-7; 8 positions match TRBD1. This CDR3 region has 15 residues. The germline V gene has CDR1 SGDLS and CDR2 YYNGEE. V shed 4 bases, J shed 2 bases, and the junction held 8 bases outside the gene matches.